This entry lists 21 T cell receptor beta chains sequenced from one sample in a study of Graves' ophthalmopathy and Graves' hyperthyroidism. Beta-chain TCR CDR3 regions were amplified from RNA transcripts. RT-PCR in the first round used HTBI primers; a second-round multiplex PCR followed. TCRdb processed the multiplex PCR reads anew with MiXCR; each CDR3 protein has one entry. The sample records about 220,000 distinct CDR3 sequences, 20% to 25% being singletons. Sequences were obtained from peripheral blood. The source is a woman aged 45-59 years with Graves' ophthalmopathy.

This clonotype occurred many times. The genes are TRBV12-3 or TRBV12-4 and TRBJ2-2, with D hard to call. V lost 8 bases and J 2 bases, leaving 12 bases between the germline ends. The CDR3 consists of 14 residues. The CDR3 loop is CASRPGLNTGELFF. The CDR3 nucleotides are TGTGCCAGCCGACCGGGCCTCAACACCGGGGAGCTGTTTTTT.

This clonotype was recorded a few times. The chain is built from TRBV20-1 and TRBJ1-5; D is possibly TRBD1 (5 bases). CDR3 length: 20 residues. Between the trimmed V and J ends, which lost 2 bases and 0 bases, there was a span of 26 bases. The V gene's germline CDR1 is DFQATT and CDR2 SNEGSKA (reference sequence). The CDR3 nucleotides read TGCAGTGCTAGATTGGTTCCCTCGGACAAGACCCTTTCTAGCAATCAGCCCCAGCATTTT. Translation gives CSARLVPSDKTLSSNQPQHF.

There are many counts of this clonotype. The gene calls are TRBV5-1 and TRBJ1-1; D perhaps matches TRBD1 (5 bases). The ends were cut back, 6 bases at V and 1 base at J, with 13 bases in the middle. The germline gives CDR1 SGHRS, CDR2 YFSETQ. The CDR3 is 14 residues long. The CDR3 is CASNFRQTNTEAFF. The CDR3 DNA follows: TGCGCCAGCAATTTCAGACAGACGAACACTGAAGCTTTCTTT.

This clonotype was counted only a few times. A clone one base away is much larger, so this may be a read error. This chain joins TRBV19 and TRBJ1-1; a weak D match, TRBD1 (5 bases). The germline V gene has CDR1 LNHDA and CDR2 SQIVND (reference sequence). With 7 bases removed from V and 4 bases from J, the gap between germline ends came to 13 bases. The CDR3 covers 13 residues. CDR3 region: CASIDSLSTEAFF. CDR3 sequence (DNA): TGTGCCAGTATCGACAGTTTGAGCACTGAAGCTTTCTTT.

This chain connects TRBV11-2 to TRBJ2-5; D ambiguous. Trimming left V 0 bases short and J 5 bases short, with 13 bases between. Germline-derived CDR1 and CDR2 are SGHAT and FQNNGV. This CDR3 is built from 15 residues. The CDR3 sequence is CASSLDPGKWETQYF. DNA for the CDR3: TGTGCCAGCAGCTTAGATCCAGGAAAATGGGAGACCCAGTACTTC.

This clonotype was observed a few times. The rearrangement links TRBV30 to TRBJ2-7; D call uncertain. Germline CDR1 is GTSNPN and CDR2 is SVGIG (reference sequence). Trimming removed 6 bases at V and 0 bases at J, with 9 bases between. The CDR3 runs to 12 residues. CDR3 nucleotides: TGTGCCTGTAGTAAAAGCTCCTACGAGCAGTACTTC. Its translation is CACSKSSYEQYF.

The sample holds a few counts of this clonotype. The chain is built from TRBV20-1 and TRBJ2-5, with TRBD2 matching over 7 bases. The CDR3 covers 16 residues. With V trimmed by 8 bases and J by 2 bases, 17 bases remained unmatched. Per germline, CDR1 DFQATT and CDR2 SNEGSKA (reference sequence). The CDR3 loop reads CSPQGVVAGLQETQYF. The DNA for the CDR3 is TGCAGTCCCCAAGGGGTGGTAGCGGGCCTTCAAGAGACCCAGTACTTC.

This clonotype was observed at least ten times. The V and J genes are TRBV20-1 and TRBJ2-2; possibly TRBD1 for D (5 bases). Germline CDR1 DFQATT, CDR2 SNEGSKA (reference sequence). The CDR3 spans 14 residues. V shed 3 bases and J shed 2 bases, with 10 bases lying between them. Here the CDR3 reads CSARRDSNTGELFF. In DNA form, the CDR3 reads TGCAGTGCTAGGCGCGACAGCAACACCGGGGAGCTGTTTTTT.

This clonotype was seen at least ten times. The V gene is TRBV20-1, the J gene TRBJ2-7, with 7 bases aligning to TRBD2. The CDR3 covers 15 residues. Germline trimming cut 1 base from V and 6 bases from J; bases unmatched to any gene: 12. Looked up from germline, CDR1 is DFQATT and CDR2 is SNEGSKA (reference sequence). The CDR3: CSARGLARWASEQYF. CDR3 DNA: TGCAGTGCTAGAGGACTAGCCAGATGGGCGAGCGAGCAGTACTTC.

This clonotype has ten or more counts. The chain is built from TRBV6-1 and TRBJ1-1; no definite D call. V was shortened by 10 bases and J by 1 base, with 16 bases between the two germline ends. This CDR3 has 14 amino acids. The germline gives CDR1 MNHNS, CDR2 SASEGT. As DNA, the CDR3 is TGTGCCACCTTTACACGTCTGCAGAACACTGAAGCTTTCTTT. Its translation: CATFTRLQNTEAFF.

Only one count was recorded for this clonotype. The CDR3 nucleotides are TGTGCCAGCAGTTACTCGAACAGGGGGAACTTCGGAAACACCATATATTTT. It translates to CASSYSNRGNFGNTIYF. The V gene is TRBV6-5, the J gene TRBJ1-3, with 8 bases matching TRBD1. The CDR3 spans 17 residues. J gave up 4 bases and V 0 bases, and 8 bases lay outside the gene matches. Looked up from germline, CDR1 is MNHEY and CDR2 is SVGAGI.

This clonotype was found many times. This chain connects TRBV7-8 to TRBJ1-1; no clear D. In germline, CDR1 is SGHVS, CDR2 FQNEAQ. CDR3 length: 12 amino acids. V lost 1 base to trimming and J lost 10 bases, with 10 bases between them. The CDR3 loop reads CASSLDRGAAFF. Here the CDR3 DNA reads TGTGCCAGCAGCTTAGACAGAGGAGCAGCTTTCTTT.

The chain links TRBV5-1 to TRBJ2-6; D is possibly TRBD1 or TRBD2 (5 bases each). The length of the CDR3 is 17 residues. Trimming cost V 4 bases and J 0 bases, with 14 bases left between them. The germline CDR1 and CDR2 sequences are SGHRS and YFSETQ. In nucleotides, the CDR3 is TGCGCCAGCAGCACTTGGGACGGTTACTCTGGGGCCAACGTCCTGACTTTC. Its protein is CASSTWDGYSGANVLTF.

In this sample, this clonotype turned up many times. The chain joins TRBV24-1 to TRBJ2-2; 9 bases line up with TRBD2. J was trimmed by 3 bases and V by 5 bases; bases with no gene match: 15. CDR1 and CDR2 (germline): KGHDR, SFDVKD. The CDR3 length is 19 residues. Written as DNA, the CDR3 is TGTGCCACCAGTGTGGCGGGGGGGAGTAGCGGGAGTGACACCGGGGAGCTGTTTTTT. This codes for CATSVAGGSSGSDTGELFF.

This clonotype has a count of ten or more. The chain links TRBV5-1 to TRBJ2-7, with TRBD1 identical over 10 bases. Germline lookup yields CDR1 SGHRS and CDR2 YFSETQ. The V and J ends lost 4 bases and 6 bases, in that order; junction bases with no gene match: 7. The CDR3 has 14 amino acids. The CDR3 here is CASSQVTGGFEQYF. CDR3 DNA: TGCGCCAGCAGCCAGGTGACAGGGGGCTTCGAGCAGTACTTC.

This clonotype was counted at least ten times. The chain couples TRBV24-1 to TRBJ2-2; 11 bases are a match to TRBD2. V gave up 4 bases and J gave up 3 bases; unmatched junction bases: 0. The CDR3 sequence is 15 residues long. Germline V gene data show CDR1 as KGHDR and CDR2 as SFDVKD. The CDR3 nucleotides read TGTGCCACCAGTGAACTAGCGGGAGACACCGGGGAGCTGTTTTTT. Translated, it gives CATSELAGDTGELFF.

This clonotype appeared many times. The chain employs TRBV27 and TRBJ2-7; 13 bases align to TRBD2. The CDR3 totals 16 residues. Germline lookup yields CDR1 MNHEY and CDR2 SMNVEV (reference sequence). V was pared by 4 bases and J by 2 bases, with 5 bases of the junction left unmatched. CDR3 DNA: TGTGCCAGCAGTTGGGGGACTAGCGGGGCCCCCTACGAGCAGTACTTC. It yields the protein CASSWGTSGAPYEQYF.

This chain joins TRBV2 and TRBJ2-7; D remains unclear. Between the trimmed V and J ends, which lost 7 bases and 5 bases, there was a span of 18 bases. The CDR3 runs to 14 residues. The germline CDR1 and CDR2 sequences are SNHLY and FYNNEI. As DNA, the CDR3 is TGTGCCAGCAACGAGGCCCTACTGTCGAACGAGCAGTACTTC. Protein product: CASNEALLSNEQYF.

This clonotype turned up a few times. The CDR3 region has the DNA TGTGCCTGGAGTGTATCCGAGGCCCAGTACTTC. Translating it yields CAWSVSEAQYF. The V and J genes are TRBV30 and TRBJ2-5; D unresolved. The germline V gene encodes CDR1 GTSNPN and CDR2 SVGIG (reference sequence). Trimming removed 0 bases from V and 9 bases from J, with 8 bases in between. CDR3 length: 11 residues.

In this sample, this clonotype turned up a few times. This chain links TRBV11-2 with TRBJ2-2, with D maybe TRBD1 (6 bases). The CDR3 covers 16 residues. Germline V gene data show CDR1 as SGHAT and CDR2 as FQNNGV. V lost 4 bases and J lost 1, with 13 bases in between. The CDR3 reads CASSSQAGVNTGELFF. The CDR3 region has the DNA TGTGCCAGCAGCTCCCAAGCAGGGGTGAACACCGGGGAGCTGTTTTTT.

In its sample, this clonotype was seen many times. The rearrangement uses TRBV20-1 and TRBJ2-7; 9 positions agree with TRBD2. The V gene end was trimmed by 5 bases and the J gene end by 2 bases; junction bases not matched to a gene: 10. Germline loops: CDR1 DFQATT, CDR2 SNEGSKA (reference sequence). The CDR3 has 15 amino acids. The CDR3 DNA sequence: TGCAGTGCTGGGGGGACCGGGACTAGCCCCTACGAGCAGTACTTC. It is translated as CSAGGTGTSPYEQYF.